This T cell receptor (beta chain) was sequenced for a study of Ad26.COV2.S vaccination and SARS-CoV-2 variants. Background on the study: COV1001, an Ad26.COV2.S trial, supplied this vaccine-arm donor. Study-level results: For non-spike TCRs, breadth in vaccine recipients resembled that in placebo recipients. Those who received the vaccine showed greater spike-specific TCR breadth than those given placebo. In vaccinated individuals, spike-specific CD8+ and CD4+ T cell responses reportedly displayed substantial breadth.

The V segment lost 0 bases and the J segment 2 bases; nucleotides outside the gene matches: 7. This CDR3 comprises 17 residues. Germline values: CDR1 LGHNA, CDR2 YSLEER. Comments on this clone: Its antigen is undetermined.

Using immunoSEQ multiplex PCR, the repertoire was profiled, and TCRdb retains in-frame clones only, with some absent. The sample records roughly 420,000 clones, 70% to 90% being singletons. Treatment reported: some 20 received Ad26.COV2.S at low or high dose, single or two shots; about 5 received placebo; per-sample allocation not given. Day 63 following the first vaccine or placebo injection was when the samples were taken. The sample here was peripheral blood, taken in a trial of Ad26.COV2.S vaccine versus placebo. This receptor was taken from a person aged 18-65 years who received the Ad26.COV2.S COVID-19 vaccine or a placebo. The chain combines TRBV4-3 with TRBJ2-1, with 7 bases fitting TRBD1. The CDR3, as DNA: TGCGCCAGCAGCCAAGATTGGCGACAGGGACCCTACAATGAGCAGTTCTTC. Translation: CASSQDWRQGPYNEQFF.